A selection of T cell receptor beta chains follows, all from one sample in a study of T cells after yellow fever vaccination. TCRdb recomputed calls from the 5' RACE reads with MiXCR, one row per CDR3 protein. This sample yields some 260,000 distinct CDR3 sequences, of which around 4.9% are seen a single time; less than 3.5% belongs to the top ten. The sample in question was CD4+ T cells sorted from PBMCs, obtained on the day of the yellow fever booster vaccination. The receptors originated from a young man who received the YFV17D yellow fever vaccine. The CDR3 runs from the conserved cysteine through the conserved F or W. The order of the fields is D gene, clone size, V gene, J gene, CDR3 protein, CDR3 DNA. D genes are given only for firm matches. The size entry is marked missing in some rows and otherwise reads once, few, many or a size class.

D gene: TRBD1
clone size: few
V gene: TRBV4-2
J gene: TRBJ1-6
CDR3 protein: CASSLGGGSYNSPLHF
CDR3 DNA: TGTGCCAGCAGCCTAGGGGGCGGTTCCTATAATTCACCCCTCCACTTT

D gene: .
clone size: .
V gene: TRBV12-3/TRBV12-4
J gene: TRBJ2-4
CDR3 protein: CASSFTGFFAIQYF
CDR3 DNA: TGTGCCAGCAGTTTTACTGGCTTTTTCGCCATTCAGTACTTC

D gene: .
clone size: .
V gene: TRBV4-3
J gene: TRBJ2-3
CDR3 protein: CASSQAGSSTDTQYF
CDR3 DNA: TGCGCCAGCAGCCAAGCTGGGAGTAGCACAGATACGCAGTATTTT

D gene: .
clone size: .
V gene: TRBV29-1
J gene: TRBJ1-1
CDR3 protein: CSVVKEVEGTEAFF
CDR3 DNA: TGCAGCGTTGTAAAGGAAGTTGAGGGCACTGAAGCTTTCTTT

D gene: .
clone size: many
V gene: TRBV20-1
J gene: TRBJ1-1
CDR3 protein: CSAPVGMNTEAFF
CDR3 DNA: TGCAGTGCCCCGGTGGGAATGAACACTGAAGCTTTCTTT

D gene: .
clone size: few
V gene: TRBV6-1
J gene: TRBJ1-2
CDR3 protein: CASSEPGHGSYGYTF
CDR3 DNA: TGTGCCAGCAGTGAACCGGGACACGGAAGCTATGGCTACACCTTC

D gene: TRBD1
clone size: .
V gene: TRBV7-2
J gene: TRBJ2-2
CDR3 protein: CASSLTGGGGELFF
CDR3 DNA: TGTGCCAGCAGCTTGACAGGGGGCGGCGGGGAGCTGTTTTTT

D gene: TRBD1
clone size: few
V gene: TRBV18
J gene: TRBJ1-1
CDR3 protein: CASQGTGMNTEAFF
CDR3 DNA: TGTGCCAGCCAGGGGACAGGAATGAACACTGAAGCTTTCTTT

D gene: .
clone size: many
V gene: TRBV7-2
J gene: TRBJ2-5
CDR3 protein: CASSLARGETQYF
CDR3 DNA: TGTGCCAGCAGCTTAGCGCGTGGAGAGACCCAGTACTTC

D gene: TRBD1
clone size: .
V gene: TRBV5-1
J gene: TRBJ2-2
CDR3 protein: CASSFTGGEGTGELFF
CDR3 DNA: TGCGCCAGCAGCTTTACAGGGGGCGAAGGCACCGGGGAGCTGTTTTTT

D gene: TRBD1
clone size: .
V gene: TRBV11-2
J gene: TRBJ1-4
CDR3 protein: CASSKGQTFATNEKLFF
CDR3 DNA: TGTGCCAGCAGCAAGGGACAGACCTTTGCAACTAATGAAAAACTGTTTTTT

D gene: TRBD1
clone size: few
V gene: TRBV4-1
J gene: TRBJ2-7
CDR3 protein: CASSQEGTGALTEQYF
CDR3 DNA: TGCGCCAGCAGCCAAGAAGGGACAGGGGCGTTGACCGAGCAGTACTTC

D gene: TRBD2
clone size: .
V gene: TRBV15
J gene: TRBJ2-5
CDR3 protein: CATSRDRLAGVETQYF
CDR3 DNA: TGTGCCACCAGCAGAGACAGGCTAGCGGGGGTAGAGACCCAGTACTTC

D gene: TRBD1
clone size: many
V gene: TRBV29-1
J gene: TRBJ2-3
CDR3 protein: CSVGQGASTDTQYF
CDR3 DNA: TGCAGCGTTGGACAGGGGGCCAGCACAGATACGCAGTATTTT

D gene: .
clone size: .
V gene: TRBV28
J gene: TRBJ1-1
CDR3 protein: CASKGGPGDTEAFF
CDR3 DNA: TGTGCCAGCAAGGGGGGGCCCGGGGACACTGAAGCTTTCTTT

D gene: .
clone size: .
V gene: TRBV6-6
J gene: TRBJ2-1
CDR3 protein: CASSWESSYNEQFF
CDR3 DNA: TGTGCCAGCAGTTGGGAAAGCTCCTACAATGAGCAGTTCTTC

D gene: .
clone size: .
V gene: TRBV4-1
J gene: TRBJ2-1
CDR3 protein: CASSQGPGRQSSYNEQFF
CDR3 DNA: TGCGCCAGCAGCCAGGGGCCGGGGCGCCAGAGCTCCTACAATGAGCAGTTCTTC

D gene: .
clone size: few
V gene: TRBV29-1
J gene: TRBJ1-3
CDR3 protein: CSVAGTSGGNTIYF
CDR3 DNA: TGCAGCGTCGCCGGGACGTCGGGAGGAAACACCATATATTTT

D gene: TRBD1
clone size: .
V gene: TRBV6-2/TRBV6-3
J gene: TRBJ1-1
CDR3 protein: CASSKPGQGFTEAFF
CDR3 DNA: TGTGCCAGCAGTAAACCGGGACAGGGATTTACTGAAGCTTTCTTT

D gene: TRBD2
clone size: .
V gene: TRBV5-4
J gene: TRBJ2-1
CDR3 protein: CASSLTPGLAGENEQFF
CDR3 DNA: TGTGCCAGCAGCCTGACCCCTGGACTAGCGGGGGAAAATGAGCAGTTCTTC

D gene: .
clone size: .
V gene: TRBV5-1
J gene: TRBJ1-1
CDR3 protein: CASSFGGGNTEAFF
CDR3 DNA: TGCGCCAGCAGCTTTGGGGGTGGGAACACTGAAGCTTTCTTT

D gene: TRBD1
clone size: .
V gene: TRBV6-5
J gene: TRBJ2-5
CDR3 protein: CASSRYRGLGYQETQYF
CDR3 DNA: TGTGCCAGCAGCCGATACAGGGGTCTCGGGTACCAAGAGACCCAGTACTTC

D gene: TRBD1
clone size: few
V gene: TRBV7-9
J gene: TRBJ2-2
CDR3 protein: CASSTNRGQSTGELFF
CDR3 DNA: TGTGCCAGCAGCACTAACAGGGGGCAGAGCACCGGGGAGCTGTTTTTT

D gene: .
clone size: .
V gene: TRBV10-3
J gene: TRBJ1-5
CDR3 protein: CAISGVGRNNQPQHF
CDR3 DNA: TGTGCCATCAGTGGAGTAGGCCGCAATAATCAGCCCCAGCATTTT

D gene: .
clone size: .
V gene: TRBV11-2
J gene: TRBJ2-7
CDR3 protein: CASSLDLRVFNEQYF
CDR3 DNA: TGTGCCAGCAGCTTAGATCTACGGGTTTTCAACGAGCAGTACTTC

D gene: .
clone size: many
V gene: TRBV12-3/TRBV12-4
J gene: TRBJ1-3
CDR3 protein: CASSREMGNTIYF
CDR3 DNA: TGTGCCAGCAGTCGGGAGATGGGAAACACCATATATTTT

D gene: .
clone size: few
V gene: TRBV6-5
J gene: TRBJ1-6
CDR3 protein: CASSSGGHSPLHF
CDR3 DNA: TGTGCCAGCAGCTCCGGGGGTCATTCACCCCTCCACTTT

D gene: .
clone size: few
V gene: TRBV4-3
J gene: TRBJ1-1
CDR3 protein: CASSLSARVSEAFF
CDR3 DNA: TGCGCCAGCAGCCTCTCCGCCAGGGTGTCCGAAGCTTTCTTT

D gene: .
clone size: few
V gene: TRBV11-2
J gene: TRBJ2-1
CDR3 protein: CASTMDQPVGDEQFF
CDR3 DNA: TGTGCCAGCACCATGGACCAGCCAGTCGGCGATGAGCAGTTCTTC

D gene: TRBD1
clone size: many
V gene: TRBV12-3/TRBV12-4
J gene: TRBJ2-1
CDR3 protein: CASSHNRGQAGPTVF
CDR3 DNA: TGTGCCAGCAGCCATAACCGGGGACAGGCGGGTCCGACGGTCTTC

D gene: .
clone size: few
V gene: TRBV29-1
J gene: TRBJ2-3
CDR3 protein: CSTSGRGTDTQYF
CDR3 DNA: TGCAGCACCTCCGGCAGGGGCACAGATACGCAGTATTTT

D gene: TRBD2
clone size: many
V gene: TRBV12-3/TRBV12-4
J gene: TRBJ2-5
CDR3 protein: CASSLGGMGETQYF
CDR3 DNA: TGTGCCAGCAGTTTGGGGGGGATGGGCGAGACCCAGTACTTC

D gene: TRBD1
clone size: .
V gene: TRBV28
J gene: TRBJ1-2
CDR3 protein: CASSPSPGQTNYGYTF
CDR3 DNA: TGTGCCAGCAGTCCGAGCCCGGGACAGACTAACTATGGCTACACCTTC

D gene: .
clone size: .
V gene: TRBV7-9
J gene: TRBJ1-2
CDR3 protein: CASTLAGSKGNTF
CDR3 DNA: TGTGCCAGCACCCTCGCCGGCAGTAAAGGCAACACCTTC

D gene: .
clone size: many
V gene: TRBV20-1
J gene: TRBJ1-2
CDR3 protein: CSARDIRDKRANYGYTF
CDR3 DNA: TGCAGTGCTAGAGACATCCGGGACAAAAGAGCTAACTATGGCTACACCTTC

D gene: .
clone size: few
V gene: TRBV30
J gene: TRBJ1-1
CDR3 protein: CAWSVALSTEAFF
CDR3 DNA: TGTGCCTGGAGTGTGGCTTTGAGCACTGAAGCTTTCTTT

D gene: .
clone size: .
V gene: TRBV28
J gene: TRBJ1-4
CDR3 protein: CASRWTGNEKLFF
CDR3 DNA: TGTGCCAGCAGGTGGACGGGGAATGAAAAACTGTTTTTT

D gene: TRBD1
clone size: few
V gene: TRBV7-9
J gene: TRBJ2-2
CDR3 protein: CASTSRQGLSNTGELFF
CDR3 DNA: TGTGCCAGCACCAGTAGACAGGGCCTATCGAACACCGGGGAGCTGTTTTTT

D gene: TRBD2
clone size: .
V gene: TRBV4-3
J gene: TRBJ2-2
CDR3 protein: CASSQDLSGANTGELFF
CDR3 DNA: TGCGCCAGCAGCCAAGATCTGAGCGGGGCGAACACCGGGGAGCTGTTTTTT

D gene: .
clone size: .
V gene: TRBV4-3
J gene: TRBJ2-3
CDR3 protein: CASSQDYRSTDTQYF
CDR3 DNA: TGCGCCAGCAGCCAAGATTATCGGAGCACAGATACGCAGTATTTT

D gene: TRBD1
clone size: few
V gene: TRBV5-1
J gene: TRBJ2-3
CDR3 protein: CASSLGGQLYTDTQYF
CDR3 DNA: TGCGCCAGCAGCTTAGGGGGACAGCTTTACACAGATACGCAGTATTTT

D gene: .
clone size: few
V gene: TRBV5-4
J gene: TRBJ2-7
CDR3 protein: CASSFPESYEQYF
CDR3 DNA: TGTGCCAGCAGCTTCCCAGAGTCCTACGAGCAGTACTTC

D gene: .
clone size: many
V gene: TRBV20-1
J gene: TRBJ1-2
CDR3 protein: CSARDSGVYYTF
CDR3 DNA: TGCAGTGCTAGAGATTCCGGGGTCTACTACACCTTC

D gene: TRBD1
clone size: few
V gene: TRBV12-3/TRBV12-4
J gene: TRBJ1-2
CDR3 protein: CASSPHLGQGHYGYTF
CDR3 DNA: TGTGCCAGCAGCCCGCACCTGGGACAGGGTCACTATGGCTACACCTTC

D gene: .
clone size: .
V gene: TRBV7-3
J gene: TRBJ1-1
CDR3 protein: CASSWAGDTKAFF
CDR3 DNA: TGTGCCAGCAGTTGGGCGGGAGACACAAAAGCTTTCTTT

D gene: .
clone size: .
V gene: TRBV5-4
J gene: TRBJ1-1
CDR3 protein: CASSIGTMNTEAFF
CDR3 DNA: TGTGCCAGCAGCATCGGGACCATGAACACTGAAGCTTTCTTT

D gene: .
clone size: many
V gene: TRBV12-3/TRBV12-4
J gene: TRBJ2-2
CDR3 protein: CASSFSGSVAGELFF
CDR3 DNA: TGTGCCAGCAGTTTTTCAGGGTCTGTGGCCGGGGAGCTGTTTTTT

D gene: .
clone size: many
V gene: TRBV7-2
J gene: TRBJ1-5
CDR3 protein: CASSAHWGESQPQHF
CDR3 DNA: TGTGCCAGCAGCGCGCATTGGGGAGAGAGTCAGCCCCAGCATTTT

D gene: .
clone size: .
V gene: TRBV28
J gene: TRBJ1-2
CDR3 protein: CASSLIKTVVYGYTF
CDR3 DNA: TGTGCCAGCAGCCTGATAAAAACAGTAGTCTATGGCTACACCTTC

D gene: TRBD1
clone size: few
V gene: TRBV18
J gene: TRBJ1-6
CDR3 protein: CASSPTTGASSYNSPLHF
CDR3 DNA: TGTGCCAGCTCACCGACGACAGGGGCTAGCTCCTATAATTCACCCCTCCACTTT

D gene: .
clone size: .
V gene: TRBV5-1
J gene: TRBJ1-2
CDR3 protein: CASSLEASRGAIYGYTF
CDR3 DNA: TGCGCCAGCAGCTTGGAGGCTAGCCGGGGGGCGATCTATGGCTACACCTTC

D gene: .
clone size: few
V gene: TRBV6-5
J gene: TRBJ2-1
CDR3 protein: CASSYGGQSRNEQFF
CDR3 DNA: TGTGCCAGCAGTTACGGGGGCCAGTCCCGGAATGAGCAGTTCTTC

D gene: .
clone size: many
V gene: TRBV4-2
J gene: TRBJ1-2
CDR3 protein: CASSQADRGYGGYTF
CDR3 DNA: TGTGCCAGCAGCCAAGCAGATAGAGGGTATGGAGGCTACACCTTC

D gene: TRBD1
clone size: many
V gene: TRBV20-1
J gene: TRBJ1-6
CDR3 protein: CSARDPKAGGNSPLHF
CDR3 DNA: TGCAGTGCTAGAGATCCCAAGGCAGGGGGTAATTCACCCCTCCACTTT

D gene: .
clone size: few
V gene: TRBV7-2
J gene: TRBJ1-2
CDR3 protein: CASSSQGEGGYTF
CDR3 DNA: TGTGCCAGCAGCTCACAGGGAGAGGGTGGCTACACCTTC

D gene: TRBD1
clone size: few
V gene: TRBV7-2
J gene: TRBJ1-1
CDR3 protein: CASSFQGAWNTEAFF
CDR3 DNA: TGTGCCAGCAGCTTTCAGGGGGCATGGAACACTGAAGCTTTCTTT

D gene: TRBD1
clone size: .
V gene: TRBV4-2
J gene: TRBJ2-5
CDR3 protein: CASSQDRVRTGQETQYF
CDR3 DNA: TGTGCCAGCAGCCAAGATCGGGTTCGGACAGGGCAAGAGACCCAGTACTTC